These T cell receptor beta chains were read from a single sample in a study of T-cell memory formation after mild COVID-19. One entry per CDR3 protein, called by TCRdb with MiXCR from the 5' RACE reads. Among under 250,000 distinct CDR3 sequences listed, more than 8% were seen once. The sequencing input was PBMCs or a T cell subset sorted from them (not recorded which). The receptors shown here come from a man between 18 and 29 years old who had mild COVID-19 (a few samples of this study predate the infection). Cell type and time point are not known. CDR3s include the opening cysteine and the closing phenylalanine or tryptophan. The D gene is left open where the match is weak. Only some rows state a clone size, as once, few, many or a class for expanded clones.

V,size,J,D,CDR3,DNA
TRBV7-9,.,TRBJ1-2,.,CGSSPEEGYTF,TGTGGCAGCAGCCCCGAGGAAGGCTACACCTTC
TRBV7-6,few,TRBJ1-5,.,CASSLAAGISDQPQHF,TGTGCCAGCAGCTTAGCCGCCGGGATTAGCGATCAGCCCCAGCATTTT
TRBV12-3/TRBV12-4,.,TRBJ1-1,.,CASSADETEAFF,TGTGCCAGCTCCGCAGATGAGACTGAAGCTTTCTTT
TRBV7-3,many,TRBJ1-1,.,CASSSTGNTEAFF,TGTGCCAGTAGTTCTACAGGGAACACTGAAGCTTTCTTT
TRBV5-1,many,TRBJ2-5,TRBD2,CASSSGLAAPGGETQYF,TGCGCCAGCAGCTCCGGACTAGCGGCCCCTGGGGGGGAGACCCAGTACTTC
TRBV28,few,TRBJ2-1,TRBD1,CASSLFRDRAYNEQFF,TGTGCCAGCAGTTTATTCCGGGACAGGGCCTACAATGAGCAGTTCTTC
TRBV2,few,TRBJ2-4,TRBD1,CASSLTGTGGNIQYF,TGTGCCAGCAGTCTAACCGGGACAGGGGGCAACATTCAGTACTTC
TRBV4-2,.,TRBJ1-2,.,CASSHPGRGDYGYAF,TGTGCCAGCAGCCATCCCGGAAGGGGTGACTATGGCTACGCCTTC
TRBV7-2,.,TRBJ2-5,TRBD2,CASTPSGGRETQYF,TGTGCCAGCACGCCTAGCGGGGGAAGGGAGACCCAGTACTTC
TRBV2,few,TRBJ1-1,.,CASNVEQDTEAFF,TGTGCCAGCAACGTTGAGCAGGACACTGAAGCTTTCTTT
TRBV27,.,TRBJ1-2,.,CASSLAGGQEYGYTF,TGTGCCAGCAGTTTGGCCGGGGGACAAGAATATGGCTACACCTTC
TRBV6-5,.,TRBJ2-7,.,CASSYHTAPNHYEQYF,TGTGCCAGCAGTTATCACACAGCCCCGAACCACTACGAGCAGTACTTC
TRBV18,.,TRBJ2-3,.,CASSQVPSDTQYF,TGTGCCAGCTCACAGGTCCCCTCCGATACGCAGTATTTT
TRBV20-1,.,TRBJ1-3,.,CSACDGLTGNTIYF,TGCAGTGCTTGCGACGGGCTTACTGGAAACACCATATATTTT
TRBV19,few,TRBJ2-4,.,CASSIYGRTLAKNIQYF,TGTGCCAGTAGTATTTACGGGCGGACACTAGCCAAAAACATTCAGTACTTC
TRBV11-2,.,TRBJ2-4,.,CASSVSGPPYIQYF,TGTGCCAGCAGCGTTAGCGGTCCCCCTTATATTCAGTACTTC
TRBV25-1,few,TRBJ1-1,TRBD1,CASSQGARTEAFF,TGTGCCAGCAGTCAGGGGGCGCGCACTGAAGCTTTCTTT
TRBV7-3,.,TRBJ2-5,TRBD2,CASSPQAGANQETQYF,TGTGCCAGCAGCCCGCAAGCGGGGGCGAACCAAGAGACCCAGTACTTC
TRBV7-2,few,TRBJ1-1,.,CASSLRRANTEAFF,TGTGCCAGCAGCTTAAGACGAGCGAACACTGAAGCTTTCTTT
TRBV28,.,TRBJ2-5,.,CASSSNSGVETQYF,TGTGCCAGCAGTTCTAACTCAGGGGTGGAGACCCAGTACTTC
TRBV3-1,many,TRBJ2-6,TRBD2,CASSRKISGGFSGANVLTF,TGTGCCAGCAGCCGGAAGATTAGCGGGGGGTTCTCTGGGGCCAACGTCCTGACTTTC
TRBV7-2,few,TRBJ1-2,.,CASSLTQGLPNYGYTF,TGTGCCAGCAGCTTAACGCAGGGGCTCCCGAACTATGGCTACACCTTC
TRBV7-9,many,TRBJ2-3,.,CASSLTEDTQYF,TGTGCCAGCAGCTTAACGGAAGATACGCAGTATTTT
TRBV7-2,few,TRBJ1-2,.,CASSLTSVTGQRTNYGYTF,TGTGCCAGCAGCTTAACATCGGTGACAGGTCAGAGGACTAACTATGGCTACACCTTC
TRBV12-3/TRBV12-4,.,TRBJ2-1,.,CASRRQTQQFF,TGTGCCAGCAGACGACAGACCCAGCAGTTCTTC
TRBV10-3,.,TRBJ2-3,.,CAISGRIIPTDTQYF,TGTGCCATCAGTGGTAGGATAATACCGACAGATACGCAGTATTTT
TRBV4-3,many,TRBJ2-1,.,CASSQEPHRFSEQFF,TGCGCCAGCAGCCAAGAACCACACAGGTTTTCTGAGCAGTTCTTC
TRBV7-9,.,TRBJ2-1,.,CASSSTGLGWGEQFF,TGTGCCAGCAGCTCTACAGGGTTGGGATGGGGGGAGCAGTTCTTC
TRBV7-2,.,TRBJ2-1,.,CASSGPFYNEQFF,TGTGCCAGCAGCGGACCTTTCTACAATGAGCAGTTCTTC
TRBV29-1,many,TRBJ1-5,.,CSVGALGQPQHF,TGCAGCGTTGGGGCCCTGGGGCAGCCCCAGCATTTT
TRBV24-1,.,TRBJ1-5,.,CATSDSGRLDQPQHF,TGTGCCACCAGTGATTCGGGACGTCTTGATCAGCCCCAGCATTTT
TRBV18,few,TRBJ2-5,.,CASSPRSQGAETQYF,TGTGCCAGCTCACCACGATCACAGGGTGCGGAGACCCAGTACTTC
TRBV2,few,TRBJ2-5,.,CASGPGLTEQETQYF,TGTGCCAGCGGACCCGGGTTGACAGAACAAGAGACCCAGTACTTC
TRBV5-1,few,TRBJ1-3,.,CASSPPNSGNTIYF,TGCGCCAGCAGCCCCCCAAACTCTGGAAACACCATATATTTT
TRBV12-3/TRBV12-4,few,TRBJ2-2,.,CASSVKIGELFF,TGTGCCAGCAGTGTCAAAATCGGGGAGCTGTTTTTT
TRBV5-1,few,TRBJ2-1,.,CASSRDGQWPSDWQFF,TGCGCCAGCAGCCGCGATGGACAGTGGCCCTCCGACTGGCAGTTCTTC
TRBV5-1,.,TRBJ1-5,TRBD1,CASSLQGFGQPQHF,TGCGCCAGCAGCTTACAGGGGTTTGGACAGCCCCAGCATTTT
TRBV27,.,TRBJ1-5,.,CASRRSAADQPQHF,TGTGCCAGCAGGCGGTCGGCCGCGGATCAGCCCCAGCATTTT
TRBV5-1,many,TRBJ2-1,.,CASSDRTDNEQFF,TGCGCCAGCAGCGACAGGACGGACAATGAGCAGTTCTTC
TRBV7-2,.,TRBJ1-5,.,CASSLGYRESQPQHF,TGTGCCAGCAGCTTAGGGTACAGGGAAAGTCAGCCCCAGCATTTT
TRBV10-1,once,TRBJ2-2,TRBD2,CASSASGGPTGEMFF,TGCGCCAGCAGTGCTAGCGGGGGGCCCACCGGGGAGATGTTTTTT
TRBV7-9,few,TRBJ2-4,TRBD1,CASSLVGQGNIQYF,TGTGCCAGCAGCTTGGTGGGACAGGGCAACATTCAGTACTTC
TRBV7-8,.,TRBJ1-2,.,CASSPGRAASGYTF,TGTGCCAGCAGCCCCGGACGGGCAGCCTCTGGCTACACCTTC
TRBV5-1,.,TRBJ2-7,.,CASSAPPHSYEQYF,TGCGCCAGCAGCGCGCCGCCACACTCCTACGAGCAGTACTTC
TRBV4-3,once,TRBJ1-1,TRBD1,CASSQSGTGLNTEAFF,TGCGCCAGCAGCCAGTCCGGGACAGGCTTGAACACTGAAGCTTTCTTT
TRBV11-2,.,TRBJ1-2,TRBD1,CASSPIRQGTSGYTF,TGTGCCAGCAGCCCAATTAGACAGGGAACGAGTGGCTACACCTTC
TRBV2,.,TRBJ2-2,.,CASSVQGGGELFF,TGTGCCAGCAGTGTTCAGGGGGGCGGGGAGCTGTTTTTT
TRBV5-4,.,TRBJ2-3,TRBD2,CASSRQAGGTDTQYF,TGTGCCAGCAGCCGCCAAGCGGGAGGGACAGATACGCAGTATTTT
TRBV5-6,.,TRBJ2-7,TRBD2,CASSFLPSGGGEQYF,TGTGCCAGCAGCTTCCTCCCCAGCGGGGGGGGCGAGCAGTACTTC
TRBV7-9,.,TRBJ1-3,TRBD1,CASSSQGPGNTIYF,TGTGCCAGCAGCTCACAGGGGCCTGGAAACACCATATATTTT
TRBV27,many,TRBJ2-2,TRBD2,CASSLLTSGAGELFF,TGTGCCAGCAGCCTCCTGACTAGCGGGGCCGGGGAGCTGTTTTTT
TRBV20-1,few,TRBJ2-3,TRBD1,CSARDRQGPDTQYF,TGCAGTGCTAGAGATCGACAGGGCCCGGATACGCAGTATTTT
TRBV10-3,.,TRBJ1-1,TRBD1,CAISTGALNTEAFF,TGTGCCATCAGTACAGGGGCTTTGAACACTGAAGCTTTCTTT
TRBV7-4,.,TRBJ2-5,.,CASSLREGLRETQYF,TGTGCCAGCAGCTTACGTGAGGGGCTTAGAGAGACCCAGTACTTC
TRBV10-1,.,TRBJ1-1,TRBD1,CASSEPGQGAEAFF,TGCGCCAGCAGTGAACCGGGACAGGGAGCGGAAGCTTTCTTT
TRBV5-4,.,TRBJ2-5,.,CASSLAGRRETQYF,TGTGCCAGCAGCTTGGCCGGGCGAAGGGAGACCCAGTACTTC
TRBV4-2,.,TRBJ2-2,.,CASSQVEYPGTGELFF,TGTGCCAGCAGCCAAGTGGAATATCCGGGCACCGGGGAGCTGTTTTTT
TRBV7-3,many,TRBJ2-1,TRBD2,CASSFGGAGDEQFF,TGTGCCAGCAGCTTCGGGGGGGCCGGAGATGAGCAGTTCTTC
TRBV10-2,.,TRBJ2-2,.,CASRRGGGGAGELFF,TGCGCCAGCAGAAGGGGGGGTGGGGGCGCCGGGGAGCTGTTTTTT